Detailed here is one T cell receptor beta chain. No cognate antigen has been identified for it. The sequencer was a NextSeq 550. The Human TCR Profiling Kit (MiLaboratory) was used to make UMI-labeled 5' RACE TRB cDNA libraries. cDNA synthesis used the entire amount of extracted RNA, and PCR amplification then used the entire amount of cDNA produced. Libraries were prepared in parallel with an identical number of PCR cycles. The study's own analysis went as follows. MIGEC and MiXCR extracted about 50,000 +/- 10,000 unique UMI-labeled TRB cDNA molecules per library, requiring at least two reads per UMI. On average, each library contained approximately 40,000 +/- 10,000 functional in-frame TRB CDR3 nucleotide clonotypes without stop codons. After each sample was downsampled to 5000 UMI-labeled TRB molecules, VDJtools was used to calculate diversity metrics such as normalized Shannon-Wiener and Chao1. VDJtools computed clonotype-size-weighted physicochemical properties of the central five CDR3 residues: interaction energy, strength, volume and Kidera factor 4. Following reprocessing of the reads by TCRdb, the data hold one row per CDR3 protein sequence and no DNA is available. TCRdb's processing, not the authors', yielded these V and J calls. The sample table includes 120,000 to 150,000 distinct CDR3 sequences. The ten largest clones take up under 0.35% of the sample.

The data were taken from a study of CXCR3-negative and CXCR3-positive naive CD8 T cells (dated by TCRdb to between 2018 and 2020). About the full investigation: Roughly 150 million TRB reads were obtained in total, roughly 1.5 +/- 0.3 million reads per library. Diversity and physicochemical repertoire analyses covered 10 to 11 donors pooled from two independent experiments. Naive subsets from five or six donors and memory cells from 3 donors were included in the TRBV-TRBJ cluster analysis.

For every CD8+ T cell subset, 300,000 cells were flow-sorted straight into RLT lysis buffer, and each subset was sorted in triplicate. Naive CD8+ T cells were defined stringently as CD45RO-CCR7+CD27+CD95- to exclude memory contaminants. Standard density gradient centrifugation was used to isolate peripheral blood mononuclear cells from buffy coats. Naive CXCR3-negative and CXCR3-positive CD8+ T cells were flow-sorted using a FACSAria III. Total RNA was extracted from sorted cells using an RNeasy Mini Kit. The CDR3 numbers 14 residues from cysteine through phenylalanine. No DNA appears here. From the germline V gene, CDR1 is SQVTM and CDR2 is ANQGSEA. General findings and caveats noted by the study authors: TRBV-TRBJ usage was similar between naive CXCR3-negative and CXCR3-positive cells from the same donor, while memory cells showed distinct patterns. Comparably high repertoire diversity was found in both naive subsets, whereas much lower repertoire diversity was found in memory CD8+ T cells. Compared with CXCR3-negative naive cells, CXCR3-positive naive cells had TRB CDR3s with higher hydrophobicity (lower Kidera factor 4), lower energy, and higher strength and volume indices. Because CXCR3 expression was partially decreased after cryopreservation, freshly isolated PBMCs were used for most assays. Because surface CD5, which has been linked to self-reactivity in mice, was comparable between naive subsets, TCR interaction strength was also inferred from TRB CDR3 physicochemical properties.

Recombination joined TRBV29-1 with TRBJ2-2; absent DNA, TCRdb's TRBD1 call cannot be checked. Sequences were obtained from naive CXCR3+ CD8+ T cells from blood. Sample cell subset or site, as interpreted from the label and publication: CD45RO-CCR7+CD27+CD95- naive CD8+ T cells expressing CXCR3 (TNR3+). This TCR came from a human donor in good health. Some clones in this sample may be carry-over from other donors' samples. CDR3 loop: CSVIQGAVTGELFF.